This TCR beta chain was sequenced during a study of OX40 agonist ivuxolimab in advanced cancers. As for the study more broadly: The costimulatory receptor OX40 (CD134) was targeted by ivuxolimab, a fully human IgG2 agonistic monoclonal antibody. Intravenous ivuxolimab was administered to patients every 2 weeks at six dose levels: 0.01, 0.1, 0.3, 1.5, 3 and 10 mg/kg. Among the 52 dose-escalation patients, around 19 had hepatocellular carcinoma, roughly 15 melanoma, 9 renal cell carcinoma and 9 head and neck cancer. In the dose-escalation cohort, 82.7% of patients were male, and the mean age was around 60 years, with a range of roughly 23 to 85. Patients were allowed to have had prior anti-PD-1, anti-PD-L1 or anti-CTLA-4 therapy, and approximately 37% of the dose-escalation patients had been treated with checkpoint inhibitors. Partial responses occurred in three dose-escalation patients, of whom one had hepatocellular carcinoma and two had cutaneous melanoma. Peripheral TCRbeta sequencing was intended to test whether TCR sequence diversity was altered and clonal T-cell expansion was caused by ivuxolimab. The paper covers the monotherapy dose-escalation part of the phase I ivuxolimab trial, which included N ≈ 57 patients. What the authors observed across the whole study: Low levels of normalized T-cell clonal expansion were also shown by some nonresponding patients. Which antigens the clonally expanded peripheral T cells were specific for was not determined. After ivuxolimab, CD8+ T cells had more expanded clones than CD4+ T cells on average. Partial responders in the 0.1-3.0 mg/kg groups had among the lowest normalized peripheral clonal expansion, especially among CD8+ T cells. Clonal expansion of both CD4+ and CD8+ blood T cells was observed from baseline to week 6 at doses 0.1 to 3.0 mg/kg.

In the case of this clone: Which antigen it targets is not known. Base qualities are not at hand, and no much larger clone is one base apart.

The trial excluded patients who had a history of autoimmune disease or who were on systemic immunosuppression. Peripheral blood for TCR sequencing was collected from all dose cohorts at baseline, on cycle 4 day 1, and on cycle 7 day 1. The samples were taken from a phase I, first-in-human, multicenter, open-label dose-escalation trial of ivuxolimab. Adults with locally advanced or metastatic melanoma, renal cell, hepatocellular, or head and neck squamous cell carcinoma were enrolled in the trial. Before TCR sequencing, CD4+ T cells and CD8+ T cells were sorted from peripheral blood as separate populations. CDR1 SGHKS and CDR2 YYEKEE are derived from the germline V gene (reference sequence). Between the V and J ends, shortened by 0 bases and 6 bases respectively, the junction contains 4 bases. The CDR3 goes from the cysteine to the phenylalanine over 12 residues. Only the CDR3 portion is preserved as DNA: 36 bases, with reading frame beginning at the first base.

To sequence the TCRbeta CDR3 region, genomic DNA was isolated from the sorted cells. The immunoSEQ Assay was used to sequence the TCRbeta CDR3 regions. This is the immuneACCESS table as TCRdb keeps it, with only in-frame sequences that have V and J called. A part of the clones is gone; compared with another copy, unresolved V genes explain less than half, and the rest is unexplained. Within this sample are 72,000 or so clones, with almost 90% of them counted one time only. Of the sample, 0.8% to 0.9% is held by the ten largest clones. This TCR derives from an adult with an advanced solid tumor such as melanoma, head and neck, liver or kidney cancer. This specimen consisted of CD4+ or CD8+ T cells sorted from blood, obtained in a trial of the OX40 agonist ivuxolimab. This receptor chain uses TRBV5-5 and TRBJ1-5, with no D gene named confidently. In nucleotides, the sequence is TGTGCCAGCAGCTTGGGACTTCAGCCCCAGCATTTT. Translated, it reads CASSLGLQPQHF.